The T cell receptor beta chain described here comes from a study of blood T cell repertoires in COVID-19 (TCRdb year 2020). Context from the whole study: Samples from collaborators originated in the United States, Italy and Spain and spanned both the acute and convalescent phases of COVID-19. The prospective study material was composed of cDNA or gDNA derived from T cells, B-cell-depleted T cells, or PBMCs. Subjects who had been exposed to COVID-19, were actively infected with it, or had recovered from it provided the deeply sampled blood TCRbeta repertoires that made up the dataset. The repertoires were released in a freely available public database intended as a resource for research on the immune response to SARS-CoV-2. Samples came from the ongoing ImmuneRACE study (first 160 participants) plus 1,254 subjects from 6 global collaborators. Sample metadata almost always included a de-identified subject ID, COVID-19 status, age in years and sex. Where available, HLA class I and class II types were obtained from metadata supplied by the sample provider rather than from assay-based typing. The research as a whole found: The amount of clinical and demographic metadata varied by source and participant and was provided uncurated.

TCRbeta CDR3 regions were amplified from genomic DNA by means of the immunoSEQ Assay, a bias-controlled multiplex PCR. In the source study's methods: The number of nucleated cells in each sample was estimated from the amplification of reference gene primers within the assay. To quantify the absolute abundance of each unique TCRbeta CDR3 rearrangement, sequence reads were collapsed and filtered. For each sample, productive Simpson clonality was calculated as the square root of Simpson's diversity index over productive rearrangements. This immuneACCESS table, as held by TCRdb, lists in-frame sequences with V and J called but not all clones. Of the missing ones, under half trace to an unresolved V gene in checked studies; the others have no known cause. The DNA gave D and trimming, while V, J and clone size come from that table. For this sample the table gives 35,000 to 50,000 clones, of which 92% were detected only once. Approximately 9% of the sample is taken by the ten largest.

Note on this clone: The specificity of this receptor is unknown. No quality values exist for individual bases; no much larger clone is one base distant.

Including cysteine and phenylalanine, the CDR3 has 16 amino acids. This entry keeps only the CDR3 DNA: 48 bases, framed from base 1. CDR1 and CDR2, per the germline V gene, are SGHRS and YFSETQ. V loses 4 bases at its end and J loses 1 base; junction bases beyond the gene matches: 10. Whole blood was collected in K2EDTA tubes by collaborating institutions according to the institutions' own protocols. For TCRbeta analysis, collaborators shipped samples as frozen whole blood, isolated PBMCs, or DNA extracted from either of those sample types. This sequence originates from a man aged 50-60 years with active COVID-19. Sequencing was carried out using peripheral blood. This receptor chain uses TRBV5-1 and TRBJ2-7; 8 junctional bases match TRBD1. The DNA sequence is given as TGCGCCAGCAGCCGCACGCACGGGACAGGATCCTACGAGCAGTACTTC. The translation is CASSRTHGTGSYEQYF.